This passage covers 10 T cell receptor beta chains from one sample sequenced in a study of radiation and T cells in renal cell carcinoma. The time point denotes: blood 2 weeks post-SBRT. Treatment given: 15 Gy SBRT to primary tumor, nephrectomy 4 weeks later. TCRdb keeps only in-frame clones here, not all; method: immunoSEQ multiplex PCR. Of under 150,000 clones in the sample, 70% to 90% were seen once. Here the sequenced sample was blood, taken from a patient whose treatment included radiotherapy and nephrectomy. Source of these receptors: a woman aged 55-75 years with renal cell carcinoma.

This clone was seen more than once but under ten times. Written as DNA, the CDR3 is TGTGCCAGCGGACAGGGGTGGGTCTATGGCTACACCTTC. Translated: CASGQGWVYGYTF. The chain recombines TRBV6-5 with TRBJ1-2, with 9 bases that match TRBD1. V lost 8 bases and J lost 4; bases outside the gene matches: 5. CDR3 size: 13 residues. Looked up from germline, CDR1 is MNHEY and CDR2 is SVGAGI.

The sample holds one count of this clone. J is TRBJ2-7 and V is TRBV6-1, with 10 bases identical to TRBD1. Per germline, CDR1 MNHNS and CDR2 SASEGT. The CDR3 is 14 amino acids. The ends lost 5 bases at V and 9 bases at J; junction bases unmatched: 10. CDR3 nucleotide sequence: TGTGCCAGCAGTCTCCACCTGGGGGACAGGGGGCAGTACTTC. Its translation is CASSLHLGDRGQYF.

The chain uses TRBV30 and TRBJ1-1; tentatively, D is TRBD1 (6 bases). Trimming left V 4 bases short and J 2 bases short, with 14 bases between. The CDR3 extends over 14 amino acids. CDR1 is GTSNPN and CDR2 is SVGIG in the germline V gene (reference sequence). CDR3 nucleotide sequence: TGTGCCTGGATGTTACAGGGTGGAAACACTGAAGCTTTCTTT. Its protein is CAWMLQGGNTEAFF.

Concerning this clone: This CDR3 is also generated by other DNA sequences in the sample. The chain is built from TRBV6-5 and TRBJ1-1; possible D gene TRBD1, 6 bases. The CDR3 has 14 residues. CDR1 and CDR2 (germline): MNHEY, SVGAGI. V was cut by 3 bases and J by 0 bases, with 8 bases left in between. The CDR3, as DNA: TGTGCCAGCAGTTATGGGGGGCTGAACACTGAAGCTTTCTTT. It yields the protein CASSYGGLNTEAFF.

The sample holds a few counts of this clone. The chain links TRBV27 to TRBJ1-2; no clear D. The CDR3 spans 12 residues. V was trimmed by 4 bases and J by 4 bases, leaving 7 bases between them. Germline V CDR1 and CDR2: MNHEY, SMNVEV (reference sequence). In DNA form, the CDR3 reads TGTGCCAGCAGTTCACGGGGCTATGGCTACACCTTC. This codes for CASSSRGYGYTF.

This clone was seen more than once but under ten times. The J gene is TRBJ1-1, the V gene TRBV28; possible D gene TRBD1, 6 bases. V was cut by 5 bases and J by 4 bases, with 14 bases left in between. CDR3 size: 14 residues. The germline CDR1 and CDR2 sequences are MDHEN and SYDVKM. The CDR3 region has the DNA TGTGCCAGCAGTAAAACAGGGTTGGGCACTGAAGCTTTCTTT. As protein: CASSKTGLGTEAFF. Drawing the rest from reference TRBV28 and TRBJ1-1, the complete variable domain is DVKVTQSSRYLVKRTGEKVFLECVQDMDHENMFWYRQDPGLGLRLIYFSYDVKMKEKGDIPEGYSVSREKKERFSLILESASTNQTSMYLCASSKTGLGTEAFFGQGTRLTVV.

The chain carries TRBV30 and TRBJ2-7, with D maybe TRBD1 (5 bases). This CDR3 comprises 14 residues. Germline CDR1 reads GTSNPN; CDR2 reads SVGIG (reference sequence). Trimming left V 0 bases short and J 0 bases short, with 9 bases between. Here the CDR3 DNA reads TGTGCCTGGAGTGTAAGGGGATTCTCCTACGAGCAGTACTTC. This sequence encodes CAWSVRGFSYEQYF.

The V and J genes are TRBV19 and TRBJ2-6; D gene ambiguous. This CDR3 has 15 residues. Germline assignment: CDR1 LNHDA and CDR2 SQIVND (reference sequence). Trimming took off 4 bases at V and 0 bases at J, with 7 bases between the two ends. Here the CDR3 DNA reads TGTGCCAGTAGTAAGTTCACCTCTGGGGCCAACGTCCTGACTTTC. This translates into CASSKFTSGANVLTF.

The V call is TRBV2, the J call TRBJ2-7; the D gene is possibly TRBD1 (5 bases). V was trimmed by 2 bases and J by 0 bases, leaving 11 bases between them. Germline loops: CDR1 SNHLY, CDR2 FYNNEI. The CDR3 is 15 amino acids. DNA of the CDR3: TGTGCCAGCAGTGAATTGCGACAGCGCTCCTACGAGCAGTACTTC. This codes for CASSELRQRSYEQYF.

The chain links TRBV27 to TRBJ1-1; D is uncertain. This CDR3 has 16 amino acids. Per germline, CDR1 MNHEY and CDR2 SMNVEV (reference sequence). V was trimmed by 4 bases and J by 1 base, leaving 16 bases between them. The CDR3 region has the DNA TGTGCCAGCAGTTCCCTCTCAACTTTCGGGAACACTGAAGCTTTCTTT. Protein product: CASSSLSTFGNTEAFF.